A few counts support the clone carrying this T cell receptor (beta chain). What it binds is not known. Libraries of TCR beta came from iRepertoire HTBI primers plus Arm-PCR of CDR3 regions. TCRdb fed the multiplex PCR reads into MiXCR, producing one record per CDR3 protein. The repertoire holds hundreds of thousands of distinct CDR3 sequences, 20% to 25% seen once, with roughly 7.1% in the top ten. Time point defined: persistent/refractory GD, antithyroid drugs over 5 years with positive TRAb. The TCR library used RNA extracted from PBMCs. Diagnoses of Graves' disease were made by American Thyroid Association guidelines. The CDR3 is 16 residues long. CDR1 and CDR2 (germline): SSHAT, FNYEAQ (reference sequence). This entry belongs to a study of regulatory T cells in long-lasting Graves disease. Across the study: By definition, persistent Graves' disease involved antithyroid drugs for over 5 years alongside positive TSH receptor antibodies.

Notes on the study in general: Newly diagnosed patients shared 1,000 or so public clonotypes; persistent patients shared a few thousand. There was favoring of TRBV28, TRBJ1-2 and TRBJ2-5 in persistent disease.

The sample in question was peripheral blood mononuclear cells (PBMCs), obtained when the disease was refractory, from a patient treated with antithyroid drugs. This TCR came from a female donor with Graves disease. The chain carries TRBV7-7 and TRBJ2-6; either TRBD1 or TRBD2 may fit D (6 bases each). The CDR3 nucleotides read TGTGCGGAGGGGAACAGGGAGACCTCTGGGGCCAACGTCCTGACTTTC. Residues: CAEGNRETSGANVLTF.